This TCR beta chain came from a study of cytomegalovirus exposure and HLA in healthy donors. This CDR3 contains 13 residues. V lost 6 bases and J 8 bases, leaving 16 bases between the germline ends. Germline CDR1 reads MNHEY; CDR2 reads SVGAGI. Regarding the study as a whole: A later examination showed that TCR association rates differed by HLA locus, with DRB1 most and HLA-C fewest. In vitro work confirmed that three CMV-associated chains recognize CMV antigens.

PCR was performed using 60 Vbeta and 13 Jbeta primers. Some clones are missing from TCRdb's copy, which holds only in-frame ones; the method was immunoSEQ multiplex PCR. The specimen's table records 140,000 to 150,000 clones. Unrecorded immune exposures were likely, despite nominal health at sampling. Notes on this clone: What it binds is unknown.

This TCR came from a male donor in good health and CMV-seronegative. The specimen sequenced was PBMCs. The chain employs TRBV6-5 and TRBJ1-2; D is ambiguous. CDR3: CASSRRSSGGYTF. As DNA, the CDR3 is TGTGCCAGCAGCCGACGGTCTAGCGGGGGCTACACCTTC.